These 8 T cell receptor beta chains were sequenced from one sample in a study of memory CD4+ T cells and cytomegalovirus serostatus. Single viable CD3+CD4+CD8-CD45RO+ cells were sorted as the memory CD4+ T cells. Profiled with immunoSEQ multiplex PCR; TCRdb holds only in-frame clones, not every one. Among some 35,000 clones listed, 70% to 85% were seen once. The sequencing sample was made of memory CD4+ T cells from blood. The receptors originated from an adult in good health and CMV-seropositive.

This chain links TRBV28 with TRBJ2-5; 9 bases agree with TRBD2. The CDR3 loop spans 14 amino acids. The V gene end was trimmed by 7 bases and the J gene end by 1 base; junction bases not matched to a gene: 4. CDR1 and CDR2 from the germline V gene are MDHEN and SYDVKM. CDR3 coding DNA: TGTGCCAGCAACCCAGCGGGGGGCCAAGAGACCCAGTACTTC. Amino acids: CASNPAGGQETQYF.

This chain uses TRBV9 with TRBJ2-3; 12 bases match TRBD1. Unmatched junction bases numbered 10, after V lost 5 bases and J lost 6 bases. Per the germline V gene, CDR1 is SGDLS and CDR2 is YYNGEE. The CDR3 is 16 residues long. CDR3 nucleotides: TGTGCCAGCAGTCAAGCCGCGGGACAGGGGGCCGATACGCAGTATTTT. Translating it yields CASSQAAGQGADTQYF.

This chain connects TRBV6-5 to TRBJ2-3; 11 bases map to TRBD2. J lost 8 bases, V lost 2 bases, and 3 bases had no gene match. CDR1 is MNHEY and CDR2 is SVGAGI in the germline V gene. The CDR3 runs 14 residues. DNA of the CDR3: TGTGCCAGCAGTTACGGGACTAGCGGTCGTACGCAGTATTTT. Translated, it gives CASSYGTSGRTQYF.

The chain is built from TRBV4-2 and TRBJ2-6, with 8 bases identical to TRBD1. CDR3 size: 16 residues. V lost 0 bases to trimming and J lost 4 bases; unmatched junction nucleotides: 2. Germline V CDR1 and CDR2: LGHNA, YNFKEQ. The CDR3 reads CASSQEGTGGANVLTF. For the CDR3, the DNA is TGTGCCAGCAGCCAAGAGGGGACAGGAGGGGCCAACGTCCTGACTTTC.

V usage is TRBV5-6 and J usage is TRBJ1-1; D call uncertain. In germline, CDR1 is SGHDT, CDR2 YYEEEE. Between the trimmed V and J ends, which lost 4 bases and 3 bases, there was a span of 7 bases. The CDR3 has 12 amino acids. This chain's CDR3 is CASSVVDTEAFF. Here the CDR3 DNA reads TGTGCCAGCAGCGTTGTGGACACTGAAGCTTTCTTT.

This sequence joins TRBV9 and TRBJ2-2, with D possibly matching TRBD1 (5 bases). V lost 0 bases and J 5 bases, leaving 11 bases between the germline ends. CDR3 length equals 15 residues. The germline gives CDR1 SGDLS, CDR2 YYNGEE. In DNA form, the CDR3 reads TGTGCCAGCAGCGTAGGGGTGACAGCGACCGGGGAGCTGTTTTTT. Its protein is CASSVGVTATGELFF. Using reference TRBV9 and TRBJ2-2 for the parts outside the CDR3, the full variable domain is DSGVTQTPKHLITATGQRVTLRCSPRSGDLSVYWYQQSLDQGLQFLIQYYNGEERAKGNILERFSAQQFPDLHSELNLSSLELGDSALYFCASSVGVTATGELFFGEGSRLTVL.

This clone is judged medium-sized. The rearrangement joins TRBV25-1 to TRBJ2-5; D may be TRBD2 (6 bases). The CDR3 loop spans 13 amino acids. CDR1 is MGHDK and CDR2 is SYGVNS in the germline V gene. Trimming took off 1 base at V and 5 bases at J, with 8 bases between the two ends. The CDR3 DNA is TGTGCCAGCAGTGAATGGGGGGTCGAGACCCAGTACTTC. It encodes CASSEWGVETQYF.

The rearrangement uses TRBV7-9 and TRBJ1-2, with a weak D call TRBD1 (6 bases). This CDR3 has 15 residues. Trimming pared 3 bases from V and 0 bases from J, leaving 11 bases between. Per the germline V gene, CDR1 is SEHNR and CDR2 is FQNEAQ (reference sequence). The CDR3 region is CASSFHQGSNYGYTF. CDR3 in DNA: TGTGCCAGCAGCTTCCACCAGGGGTCTAACTATGGCTACACCTTC.